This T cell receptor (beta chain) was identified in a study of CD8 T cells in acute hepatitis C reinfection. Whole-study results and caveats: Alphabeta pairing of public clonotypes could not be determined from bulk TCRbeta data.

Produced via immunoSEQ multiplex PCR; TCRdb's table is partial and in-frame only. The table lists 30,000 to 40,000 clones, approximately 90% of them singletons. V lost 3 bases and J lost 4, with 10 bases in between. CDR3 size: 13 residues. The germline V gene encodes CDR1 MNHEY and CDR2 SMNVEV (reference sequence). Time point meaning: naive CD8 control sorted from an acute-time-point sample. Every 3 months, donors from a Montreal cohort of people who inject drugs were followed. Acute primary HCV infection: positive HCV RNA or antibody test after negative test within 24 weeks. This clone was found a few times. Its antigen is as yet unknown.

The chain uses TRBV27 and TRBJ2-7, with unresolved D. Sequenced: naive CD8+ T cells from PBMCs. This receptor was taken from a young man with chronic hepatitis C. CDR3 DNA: TGTGCCAGCAGTTTGGCAGGCCGGTACGAGCAGTACTTC. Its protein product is CASSLAGRYEQYF.